The clone carrying this T cell receptor (beta chain) was seen a handful of times. Its specificity is not known. These data come from a study of T cells after yellow fever vaccination. As for the study in general: The authors prepared low-cell-number fractions using SMART-Seq v4 Ultra Low Input. Study results and caveats: Clones that expanded after primary vaccination mostly reappeared after the booster (96% CD4, roughly 90% CD8). A faster peak, day 5 versus 15, was reached by the weaker secondary response.

The germline V gene has CDR1 SGHVS and CDR2 FQNEAQ. This CDR3 is built from 15 residues. After removal of 4 bases from V and 6 bases from J, the junction contained 9 bases not matched to a gene. MiXCR, run by TCRdb on the 5' RACE reads, gives a single entry per CDR3 protein. Of 200,000 to 300,000 distinct CDR3 sequences in the sample, 10% to 15% are singletons; the top ten hold roughly 0.5%. This TCR was sampled from a man aged 25 to 45 who received the YFV17D yellow fever vaccine. Sequenced here: CD4+ T cells sorted from PBMCs, sampled 45 days after the yellow fever booster vaccination. This chain uses TRBV7-8 with TRBJ2-7; 10 nucleotides align to TRBD2. The CDR3 sequence is CASSSSLAGVSEQYF. The CDR3 nucleotides read TGTGCCAGCAGCTCATCTCTAGCGGGAGTTTCCGAGCAGTACTTC.